This T cell receptor (beta chain) is drawn from a study of OX40 agonist ivuxolimab in advanced cancers. Study-level information: Prior therapy, whether anti-PD-1, anti-PD-L1 or anti-CTLA-4, was allowed, and roughly 40% had some.

Trimming stripped 2 bases from V and 4 bases from J, with 14 bases between. CDR1 SGDLS and CDR2 YYNGEE come from the germline V gene. The CDR3 extends over 15 amino acids. Notes on the study in general: Mean expanded clone counts were higher in CD8+ than CD4+ T cells.

For this clone: Its antigen is unidentified.

Here immunoSEQ multiplex PCR was the method, and the copy in TCRdb shows in-frame clones only, minus some. Here the sample spans about 73,000 clones, more than 80% being singletons. The input for sequencing was CD4+ or CD8+ T cells sorted from blood, taken in a trial of the OX40 agonist ivuxolimab. The chain couples TRBV9 to TRBJ2-3; no reliable D call. The sequence was obtained from an adult with an advanced solid tumor such as melanoma, head and neck, liver or kidney cancer. The CDR3 nucleotides are TGTGCCAGCAGCGTCCTAAGTGGTTGGGCAGATACGCAGTATTTT. It is translated as CASSVLSGWADTQYF.